This paragraph covers one TCR beta chain sequence. The V end lost 3 bases, the J end lost 8 bases, and 11 bases lay between the germline ends. This CDR3 is built from 14 residues. Per germline, CDR1 MNHEY and CDR2 SMNVEV (reference sequence). Only in-frame clones appear in the TCRdb table, and some are missing; sequencing was by immunoSEQ multiplex PCR. This table has around 19,000 clones, approximately 71% appearing once. These data come from a study of somatic mutations in cytotoxic T cells in rheumatoid arthritis. This receptor was taken from an adult with rheumatoid arthritis. The sample consisted of CD8+ T cells sorted from blood. J is TRBJ1-6 and V is TRBV27, with TRBD1 as a possible D gene (6 bases). CDR3 loop: CASSFDRTDSPLHF. The DNA for the CDR3 is TGTGCCAGCAGTTTTGACAGGACGGATTCACCCCTCCACTTT.